This TCR beta chain was retrieved from a study of cytomegalovirus exposure and HLA in healthy donors. It was with 60 Vbeta and 13 Jbeta primers that the PCR ran. TCRdb's copy holds only in-frame clones and misses some; the assay was immunoSEQ multiplex PCR. The data hold 150,000 to 200,000 clones, with over 75% observed a single time. The ends were cut back, 5 bases at V and 2 bases at J, with 15 bases in the middle. The CDR3 is 15 amino acids. Germline loops: CDR1 SGHRS, CDR2 YFSETQ. The V and J genes are TRBV5-1 and TRBJ2-3, with a possible D match to TRBD2 (5 bases). Sequenced sample: PBMCs. This sequence was found in a man in his forties in good health and CMV-seropositive. CDR3 protein: CASSSTTAPTDTQYF. For the CDR3, the DNA is TGCGCCAGCAGTTCGACTACCGCGCCCACAGATACGCAGTATTTT.